The T cell receptor (beta chain) described here comes from a study of blood T cell repertoires in COVID-19. Whole-study context: Whether acute or convalescent, the COVID-19 samples came from the United States, Italy and Spain. The cDNA or gDNA used as material had been derived from T cells, B-cell-depleted T cells, or PBMCs.

CDR3 size: 13 residues. Germline CDR1 and CDR2: SGHDN and FVKESK. V lost 1 base and J lost 1, with 4 bases in between. TCRdb's copy holds only in-frame clones and misses some; the assay was immunoSEQ multiplex PCR. The table has 230,000 or so clones, over 80% seen once. V is TRBV14 and J is TRBJ1-1; D remains ambiguous. The sample was peripheral blood. This sequence originates from a human donor in a cohort sampled during active COVID-19. The CDR3 coding sequence is TGTGCCAGCAGCCAAGGCAGGAACACTGAAGCTTTCTTT. Translated: CASSQGRNTEAFF.